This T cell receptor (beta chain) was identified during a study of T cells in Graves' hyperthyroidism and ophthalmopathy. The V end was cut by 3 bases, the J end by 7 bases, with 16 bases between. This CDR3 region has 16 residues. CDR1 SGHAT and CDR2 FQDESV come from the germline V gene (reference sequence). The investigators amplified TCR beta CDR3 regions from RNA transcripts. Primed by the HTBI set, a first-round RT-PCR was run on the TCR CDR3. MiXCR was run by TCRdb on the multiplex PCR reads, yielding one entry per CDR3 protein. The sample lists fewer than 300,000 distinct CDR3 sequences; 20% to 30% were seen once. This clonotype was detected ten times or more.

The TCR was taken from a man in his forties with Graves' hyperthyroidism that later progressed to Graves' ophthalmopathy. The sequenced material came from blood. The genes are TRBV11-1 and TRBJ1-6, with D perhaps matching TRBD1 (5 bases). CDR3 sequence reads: CASSFPGDVANSPLHF. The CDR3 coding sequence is TGTGCCAGCAGCTTCCCGGGGGACGTCGCGAATTCACCCCTCCACTTT.